This TCR beta chain was obtained from a study of human T cells and chemical hapten exposure (dated by TCRdb to about 2021). At the level of the whole study: For sensitization, 2% DPC in acetone was applied to a roughly 2 cm by roughly 2 cm area of upper inner arm skin. Libraries were combined into a pool for sequencing, and differences in TCR yield between samples came mainly from small differences in library volumes within the pool. Throughout the roughly 25-week study period, patients were also given weekly therapeutic DPC doses on the scalp. Patch testing on the upper back used Finn chambers containing 0.01% DPC, with scoring done after 6 days according to International Contact Dermatitis Research Group standards. Blood samples were taken from patients before sensitization (week 0) and then at 2, 6 and about 24 weeks after DPC sensitization. The study tracked peripheral blood TCR repertoire changes in vivo during primary and secondary sensitization to the hapten diphenylcyclopropenone (DPC) in alopecia patients. Blood for TCR sequencing was provided by twenty-nine alopecia patients at one to four time points (pre-sensitization, 2, 6 and 24 weeks). Most of the patients in the cohort were female, and the cohort covered alopecia areata with under or over 50% scalp involvement, alopecia totalis and alopecia universalis.

Broader findings and caveats from the paper: Expanded TCRs formed significantly more large CDR3 similarity clusters than pre-sensitization or healthy control sets, consistent with antigen-driven responses. Alopecia, a presumed autoimmune disease, was present in all patients, so the immune response of the patients might differ from that of healthy individuals. Patch test score correlated positively with the number of PT1 expanded TCRs, reaching significance at thresholds 8, 16 and 32 but not at 4. Repeated subsampling changed both the strength of the expansion versus patch-test correlation and the threshold at which that correlation became significant. No change with DPC sensitization was found in the number of TCRs above 1 in 1000 frequency, and no evidence of global repertoire structure alterations was found.

V sheds 7 bases and J sheds 3 bases, leaving 23 bases between their ends. The CDR3 starts with the cysteine, ends with the phenylalanine, and has 17 residues. Left in the record is the CDR3 DNA by itself, 51 bases read in frame from the first base. Taken from the germline V gene, the CDR1 and CDR2 loops are MDHEN and SYDVKM. Library preparation employed RACE. Sequencing relied on a NextSeq 500. During library preparation, unique molecular identifiers were attached to individual cDNA molecules so that TCRs could be counted in a quantitative, reproducible way. Each blood RNA sample was used to sequence both TCR alpha and TCR beta chains. The authors' analysis ran thus. Samples had a median of roughly 91,000 TCRs, with a range from roughly 20,000 to 700,000. The Decombinator software suite was used to annotate the V, J and CDR3 of the TCR reads. For the PS versus PT1 abundance plots, all samples were subsampled to the same number of TCRs (28,000). Expanded TCRs were defined as absent before sensitization and observed at least eight times at the 2-week time point. Starting from the raw public reads, TCRdb applied fastp trimming at Q25, assembled clones with MiXCR and retained in-frame beta chains. Entries are consolidated by CDR3 protein sequence, retaining the most common genes and DNA. The V and J calls, along with clone size, are taken from TCRdb and not from the paper's own processing. The sample includes 150,000 to 200,000 distinct CDR3 sequences, with about 31% observed a single time. 2.9% of the sample rests with the top ten.

Note on this clonotype: It has no known antigen specificity. Per-nucleotide qualities are absent, and no much larger clonotype sits a single base away.

This specimen's time point label, interpreted: pre-sensitization, week 0. The meaning of the sample's treatment or condition label: therapeutic diphenylcyclopropenone sensitization with weekly scalp DPC. Blood at each patch-test visit was drawn before the patch test was applied. Patients were considered eligible if aged 18 to 70, diagnosed with alopecia and deemed suitable for DPC therapy, and patients were excluded if pregnant. Unfractionated whole blood was collected in Tempus Blood RNA tubes, and total RNA was extracted from that blood. The V and J segments used are TRBV28 and TRBJ2-3; the D region possibly corresponds to TRBD1 (6 bases align). The source is a woman in her 30s with alopecia areata. Some clones in this sample may be carry-over from other donors' samples. Sequences were derived from whole blood, sampled in connection with sensitization to the hapten diphenylcyclopropenone (DPC). Read as DNA, the sequence is TGTGCCAGCAACTCGAGGAGACAGGCAAGACGAACAGATACGCAGTATTTT. It codes for CASNSRRQARRTDTQYF.